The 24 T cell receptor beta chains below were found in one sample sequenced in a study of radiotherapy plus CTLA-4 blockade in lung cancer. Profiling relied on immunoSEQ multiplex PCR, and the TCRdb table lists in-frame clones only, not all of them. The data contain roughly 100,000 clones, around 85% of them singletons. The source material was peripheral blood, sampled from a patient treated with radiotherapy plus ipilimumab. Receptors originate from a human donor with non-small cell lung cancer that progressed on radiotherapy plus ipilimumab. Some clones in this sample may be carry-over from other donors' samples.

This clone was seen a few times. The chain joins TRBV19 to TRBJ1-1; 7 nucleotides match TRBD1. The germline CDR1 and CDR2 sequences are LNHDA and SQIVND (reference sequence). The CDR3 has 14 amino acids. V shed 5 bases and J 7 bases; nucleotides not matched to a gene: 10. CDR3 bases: TGTGCCAGTAGTCCAATCGACAGGGAAGATGAAGCTTTCTTT. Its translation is CASSPIDREDEAFF.

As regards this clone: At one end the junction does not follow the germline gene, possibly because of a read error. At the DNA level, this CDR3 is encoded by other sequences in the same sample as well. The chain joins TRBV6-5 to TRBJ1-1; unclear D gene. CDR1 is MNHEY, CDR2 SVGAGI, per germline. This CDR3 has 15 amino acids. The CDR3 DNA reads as TGTGCTAGCAGTTACGCAGGTCCCCTGATCACTGAAGCTTTCTTT. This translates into CASSYAGPLITEAFF.

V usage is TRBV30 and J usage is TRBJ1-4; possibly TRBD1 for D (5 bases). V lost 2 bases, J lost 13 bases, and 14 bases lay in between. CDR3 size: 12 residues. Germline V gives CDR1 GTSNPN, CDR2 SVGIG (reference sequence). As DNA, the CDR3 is TGTGCCTGGAGTCCAACAGGACTCTCACTGTTTTTT. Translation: CAWSPTGLSLFF.

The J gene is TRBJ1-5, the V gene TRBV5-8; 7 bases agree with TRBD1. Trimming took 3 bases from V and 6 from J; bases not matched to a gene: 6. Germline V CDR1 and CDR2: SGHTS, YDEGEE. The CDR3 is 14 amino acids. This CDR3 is CASSSDRAIQPQHF. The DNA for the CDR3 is TGTGCCAGCAGCTCTGACAGGGCAATTCAGCCCCAGCATTTT.

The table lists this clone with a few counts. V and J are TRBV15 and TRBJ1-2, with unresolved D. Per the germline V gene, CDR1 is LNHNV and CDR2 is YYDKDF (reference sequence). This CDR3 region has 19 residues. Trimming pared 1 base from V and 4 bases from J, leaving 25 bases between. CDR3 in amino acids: CATSRGPIGSRRLGYGYTF. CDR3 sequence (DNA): TGTGCCACCAGCAGAGGTCCGATCGGGAGTAGGCGTTTGGGCTATGGCTACACCTTC.

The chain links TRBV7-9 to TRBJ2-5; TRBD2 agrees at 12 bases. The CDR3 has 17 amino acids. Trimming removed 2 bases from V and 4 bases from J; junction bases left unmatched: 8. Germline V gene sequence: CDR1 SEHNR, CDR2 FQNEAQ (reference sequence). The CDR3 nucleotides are TGTGCCAGCAGCTTACCGCCGGGACTAGCGGGTATAGAGACCCAGTACTTC. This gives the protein CASSLPPGLAGIETQYF.

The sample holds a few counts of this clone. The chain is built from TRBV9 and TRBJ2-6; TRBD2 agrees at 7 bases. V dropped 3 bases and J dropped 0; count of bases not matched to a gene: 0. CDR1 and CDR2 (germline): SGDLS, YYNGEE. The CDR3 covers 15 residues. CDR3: CASSAGGSGANVLTF. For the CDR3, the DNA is TGTGCCAGCAGCGCGGGGGGCTCTGGGGCCAACGTCCTGACTTTC.

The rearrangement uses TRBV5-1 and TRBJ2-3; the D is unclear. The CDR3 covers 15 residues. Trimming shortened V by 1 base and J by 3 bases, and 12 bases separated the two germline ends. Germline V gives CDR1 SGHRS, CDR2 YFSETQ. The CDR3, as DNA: TGCGCCAGCAGCTTGCTCGCTGAACCTACAGATACGCAGTATTTT. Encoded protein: CASSLLAEPTDTQYF. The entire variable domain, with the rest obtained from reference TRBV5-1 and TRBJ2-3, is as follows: KAGVTQTPRYLIKTRGQQVTLSCSPISGHRSVSWYQQTPGQGLQFLFEYFSETQRNKGNFPGRFSGRQFSNSRSEMNVSTLELGDSALYLCASSLLAEPTDTQYFGPGTRLTVL.

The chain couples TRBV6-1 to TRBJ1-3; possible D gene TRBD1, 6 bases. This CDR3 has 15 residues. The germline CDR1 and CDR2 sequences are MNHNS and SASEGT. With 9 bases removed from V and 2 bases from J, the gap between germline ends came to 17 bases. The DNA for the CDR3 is TGTGCCAGTAGAACGGGACACTTTCCTGGAAACACCATATATTTT. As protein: CASRTGHFPGNTIYF.

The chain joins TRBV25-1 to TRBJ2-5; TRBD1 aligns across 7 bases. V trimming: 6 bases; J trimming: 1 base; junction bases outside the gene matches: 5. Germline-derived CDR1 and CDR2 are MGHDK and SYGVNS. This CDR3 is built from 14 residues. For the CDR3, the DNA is TGTGCCAGCAGGGACAGGACCACCCAAGAGACCCAGTACTTC. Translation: CASRDRTTQETQYF. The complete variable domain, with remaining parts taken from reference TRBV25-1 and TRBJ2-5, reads EADIYQTPRYLVIGTGKKITLECSQTMGHDKMYWYQQDPGMELHLIHYSYGVNSTEKGDLSSESTVSRIRTEHFPLTLESARPSHTSQYLCASRDRTTQETQYFGPGTRLLVL.

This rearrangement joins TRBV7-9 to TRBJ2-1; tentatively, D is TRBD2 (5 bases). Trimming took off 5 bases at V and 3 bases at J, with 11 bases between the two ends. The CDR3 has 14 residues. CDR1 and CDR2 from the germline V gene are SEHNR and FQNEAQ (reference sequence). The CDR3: CASSRGIRYNEQFF. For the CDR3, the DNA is TGTGCCAGCAGCCGAGGGATTCGCTACAATGAGCAGTTCTTC.

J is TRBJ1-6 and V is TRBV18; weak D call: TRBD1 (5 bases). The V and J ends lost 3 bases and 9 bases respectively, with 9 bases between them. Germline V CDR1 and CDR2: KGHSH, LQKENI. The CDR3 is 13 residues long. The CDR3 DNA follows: TGTGCCAGCTCACCGCAGGGTGCTTCACCCCTCCACTTT. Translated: CASSPQGASPLHF.

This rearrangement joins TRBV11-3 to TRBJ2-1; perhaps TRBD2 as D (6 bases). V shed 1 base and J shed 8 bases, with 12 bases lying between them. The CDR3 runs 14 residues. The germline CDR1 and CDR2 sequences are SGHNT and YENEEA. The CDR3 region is CASSLVGGSYEQFF. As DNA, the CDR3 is TGTGCCAGCAGCTTAGTGGGAGGATCTTATGAGCAGTTCTTC.

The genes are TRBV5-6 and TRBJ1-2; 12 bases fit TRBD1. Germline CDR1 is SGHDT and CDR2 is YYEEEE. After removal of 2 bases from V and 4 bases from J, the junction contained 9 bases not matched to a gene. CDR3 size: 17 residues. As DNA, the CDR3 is TGTGCCAGCAGCTTCCTGGCCGGGACAGGGGGCCGCTATGGCTACACCTTC. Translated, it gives CASSFLAGTGGRYGYTF.

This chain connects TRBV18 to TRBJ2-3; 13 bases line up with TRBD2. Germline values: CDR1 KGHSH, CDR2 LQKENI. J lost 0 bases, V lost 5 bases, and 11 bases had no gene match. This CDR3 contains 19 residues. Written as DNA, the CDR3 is TGTGCCAGCTCAGCAATTGGACTAGCGGGGGCCCTCAGCACAGATACGCAGTATTTT. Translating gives CASSAIGLAGALSTDTQYF.

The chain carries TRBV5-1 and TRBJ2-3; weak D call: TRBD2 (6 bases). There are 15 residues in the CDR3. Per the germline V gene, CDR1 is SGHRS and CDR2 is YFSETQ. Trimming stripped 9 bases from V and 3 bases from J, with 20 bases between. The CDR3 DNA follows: TGCGCCACCTCTGGGGGGAACGTTTGGACAGATACGCAGTATTTT. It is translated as CATSGGNVWTDTQYF.

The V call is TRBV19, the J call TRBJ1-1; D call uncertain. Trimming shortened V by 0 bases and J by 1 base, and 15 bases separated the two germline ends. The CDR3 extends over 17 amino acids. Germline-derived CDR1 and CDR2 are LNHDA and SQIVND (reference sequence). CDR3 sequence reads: CASSIDRKRAWNTEAFF. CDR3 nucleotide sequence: TGTGCCAGTAGTATAGATCGAAAGAGGGCTTGGAACACTGAAGCTTTCTTT. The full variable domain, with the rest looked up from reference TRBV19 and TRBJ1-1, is DGGITQSPKYLFRKEGQNVTLSCEQNLNHDAMYWYRQDPGQGLRLIYYSQIVNDFQKGDIAEGYSVSREKKESFPLTVTSAQKNPTAFYLCASSIDRKRAWNTEAFFGQGTRLTVV.

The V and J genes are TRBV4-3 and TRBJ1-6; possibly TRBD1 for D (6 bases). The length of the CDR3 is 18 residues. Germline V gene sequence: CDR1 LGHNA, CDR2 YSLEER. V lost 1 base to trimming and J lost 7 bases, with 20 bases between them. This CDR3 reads CASSQVRSVHRGNSPLHF. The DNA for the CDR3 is TGCGCCAGCAGCCAAGTTCGATCCGTCCATAGGGGGAATTCACCCCTCCACTTT.

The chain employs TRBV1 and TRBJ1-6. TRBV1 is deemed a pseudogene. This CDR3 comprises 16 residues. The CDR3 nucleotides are TGCACCAGCGCGGGACCACAGGTGTTGGGCATTTCACCCCTCCACTTT. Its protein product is CTSAGPQVLGISPLHF.

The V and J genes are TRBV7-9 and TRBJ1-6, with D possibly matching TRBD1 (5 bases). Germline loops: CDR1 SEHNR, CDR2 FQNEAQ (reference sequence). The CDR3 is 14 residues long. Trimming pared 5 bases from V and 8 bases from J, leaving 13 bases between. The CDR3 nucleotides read TGTGCCAGCAGCCACGGGCAGGGTCATTCACCCCTCCACTTT. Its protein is CASSHGQGHSPLHF.

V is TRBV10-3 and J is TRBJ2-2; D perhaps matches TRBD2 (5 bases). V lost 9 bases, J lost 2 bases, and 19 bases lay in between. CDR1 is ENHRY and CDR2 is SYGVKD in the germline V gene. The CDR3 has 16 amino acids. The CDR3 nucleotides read TGTGCCATAGCGGACCGAACCCGGACCAACACCGGGGAGCTGTTTTTT. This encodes CAIADRTRTNTGELFF.

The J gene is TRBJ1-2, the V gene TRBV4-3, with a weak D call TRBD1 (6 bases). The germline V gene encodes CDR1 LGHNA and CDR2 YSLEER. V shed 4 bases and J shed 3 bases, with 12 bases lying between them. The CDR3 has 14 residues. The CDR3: CASSRAEGDYGYTF. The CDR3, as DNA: TGCGCCAGCAGCCGGGCAGAGGGGGACTATGGCTACACCTTC.

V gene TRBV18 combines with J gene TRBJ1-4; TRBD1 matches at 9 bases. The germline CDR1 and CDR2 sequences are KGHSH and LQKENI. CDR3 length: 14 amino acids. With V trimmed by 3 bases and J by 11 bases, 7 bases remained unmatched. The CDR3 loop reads CASSPGQGSEKLFF. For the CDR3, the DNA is TGTGCCAGCTCACCGGGACAGGGTTCGGAGAAACTGTTTTTT.

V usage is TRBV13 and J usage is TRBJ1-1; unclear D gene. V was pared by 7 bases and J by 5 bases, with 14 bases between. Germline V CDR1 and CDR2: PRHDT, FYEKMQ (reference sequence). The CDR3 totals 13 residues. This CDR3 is CASTSYGETEAFF. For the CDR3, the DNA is TGTGCCAGCACCTCCTACGGGGAGACTGAAGCTTTCTTT.